Listed below are T cell receptor beta chains from one sample, sequenced in a study of blood T cell repertoires in COVID-19. Only in-frame clones appear in the TCRdb table, and some are missing; sequencing was by immunoSEQ multiplex PCR. The sample has hundreds of thousands of clones, around three quarters seen once. The specimen sequenced was peripheral blood. These receptors came from a woman over 75 with acute or convalescent COVID-19. CDR3s include the opening cysteine and the closing phenylalanine or tryptophan. The D gene is left open where the match is weak. Size is stated for part of the rows, as once, few or many counts, or as a class when the clone is expanded.

j_call: TRBJ2-3
v_call: TRBV24-1
clone_size: .
d_call: TRBD2
cdr3_aa: CATSDYTSGTDTQYF
cdr3_nt: TGTGCCACCAGTGATTACACTAGCGGCACAGATACGCAGTATTTT

j_call: TRBJ1-5
v_call: TRBV7-8
clone_size: .
d_call: TRBD1
cdr3_aa: CASSLSGTGKYGNQPQHF
cdr3_nt: TGTGCCAGCAGCCTATCCGGGACAGGGAAGTATGGCAATCAGCCCCAGCATTTT

j_call: TRBJ1-2
v_call: TRBV3-1/TRBV3-2
clone_size: .
d_call: .
cdr3_aa: CASSLRSGGVSYGYTF
cdr3_nt: TGTGCCAGCAGCCTAAGGTCTGGAGGGGTGAGCTATGGCTACACCTTC

j_call: TRBJ1-2
v_call: TRBV6-2/TRBV6-3
clone_size: .
d_call: TRBD1
cdr3_aa: CASSYSLGTGQATGGYTF
cdr3_nt: TGTGCCAGCAGTTACTCTCTCGGTACTGGACAGGCCACGGGTGGCTACACCTTC

j_call: TRBJ1-2
v_call: TRBV18
clone_size: .
d_call: .
cdr3_aa: CASSPPRQGTEGYTF
cdr3_nt: TGTGCCAGCTCACCTCCCCGTCAGGGCACGGAAGGCTACACCTTC

j_call: TRBJ2-1
v_call: TRBV27
clone_size: .
d_call: .
cdr3_aa: CASSAARGRGYNEQFF
cdr3_nt: TGTGCCAGCAGTGCTGCGAGGGGGAGGGGATACAATGAGCAGTTCTTC

j_call: TRBJ1-5
v_call: TRBV10-3
clone_size: .
d_call: .
cdr3_aa: CAISLQGGDQPQHF
cdr3_nt: TGTGCCATCTCCCTACAGGGTGGGGATCAGCCCCAGCATTTT

j_call: TRBJ1-1
v_call: TRBV6-6
clone_size: once
d_call: TRBD1
cdr3_aa: CASTGKTGTNTEAFF
cdr3_nt: TGTGCCAGCACCGGAAAGACAGGGACGAACACTGAAGCTTTCTTT

j_call: TRBJ2-1
v_call: TRBV6-4
clone_size: few
d_call: TRBD2
cdr3_aa: CASSDFAGGLNEQFF
cdr3_nt: TGTGCCAGCAGTGACTTTGCGGGAGGATTAAATGAGCAGTTCTTC

j_call: TRBJ1-3
v_call: TRBV18
clone_size: .
d_call: TRBD1
cdr3_aa: CASSQGTAGSGNTIYF
cdr3_nt: TGTGCCAGCTCACAAGGGACAGCCGGCTCTGGAAACACCATATATTTT

j_call: TRBJ2-5
v_call: TRBV20-1
clone_size: .
d_call: .
cdr3_aa: CSASRWSREETQYF
cdr3_nt: TGCAGTGCTAGTAGGTGGTCCAGGGAAGAGACCCAGTACTTC

j_call: TRBJ1-2
v_call: TRBV6-2/TRBV6-3
clone_size: few
d_call: .
cdr3_aa: CASSYQGLGGYTF
cdr3_nt: TGTGCCAGCAGTTACCAGGGGCTGGGCGGCTACACCTTC

j_call: TRBJ1-1
v_call: TRBV10-1
clone_size: .
d_call: .
cdr3_aa: CASRRQENTEAFF
cdr3_nt: TGCGCCAGCAGACGACAGGAAAACACTGAAGCTTTCTTT

j_call: TRBJ2-7
v_call: TRBV10-3
clone_size: once
d_call: TRBD2
cdr3_aa: CATTSASGSYEQYF
cdr3_nt: TGTGCCACCACGAGTGCTAGCGGGAGCTACGAGCAGTACTTC

j_call: TRBJ2-7
v_call: TRBV2
clone_size: many
d_call: .
cdr3_aa: CASSAQERFLYEQYF
cdr3_nt: TGTGCCAGCAGTGCCCAAGAGAGGTTTCTCTACGAGCAGTACTTC